This T cell receptor beta chain was observed in a study of T cell responses to AZD1222 COVID-19 vaccine. General observations from the study: The donor cohort was predominantly white British with a female majority, and clonal diversity may have been underestimated.

Generated by immunoSEQ multiplex PCR, the TCRdb table keeps only in-frame clones and is missing some. The sample yields 130,000 to 150,000 clones, roughly 88% seen once. Germline V gene lookup returns CDR1 MNHEY and CDR2 SMNVEV (reference sequence). Unmatched junction bases numbered 11, after V lost 6 bases and J lost 13 bases. The CDR3 loop spans 14 amino acids. Note on this clone: Antigen specificity is unknown.

The receptor comes from an adult in good health. This chain joins TRBV27 and TRBJ1-6; 8 nucleotides agree with TRBD1. The sequencing here drew on peripheral blood, taken on day 0 of AZD1222 vaccination. CDR3 in amino acids: CASSPGTGGMPLHF. In DNA form, the CDR3 reads TGTGCCAGCAGCCCCGGGACAGGCGGAATGCCCCTCCACTTT.